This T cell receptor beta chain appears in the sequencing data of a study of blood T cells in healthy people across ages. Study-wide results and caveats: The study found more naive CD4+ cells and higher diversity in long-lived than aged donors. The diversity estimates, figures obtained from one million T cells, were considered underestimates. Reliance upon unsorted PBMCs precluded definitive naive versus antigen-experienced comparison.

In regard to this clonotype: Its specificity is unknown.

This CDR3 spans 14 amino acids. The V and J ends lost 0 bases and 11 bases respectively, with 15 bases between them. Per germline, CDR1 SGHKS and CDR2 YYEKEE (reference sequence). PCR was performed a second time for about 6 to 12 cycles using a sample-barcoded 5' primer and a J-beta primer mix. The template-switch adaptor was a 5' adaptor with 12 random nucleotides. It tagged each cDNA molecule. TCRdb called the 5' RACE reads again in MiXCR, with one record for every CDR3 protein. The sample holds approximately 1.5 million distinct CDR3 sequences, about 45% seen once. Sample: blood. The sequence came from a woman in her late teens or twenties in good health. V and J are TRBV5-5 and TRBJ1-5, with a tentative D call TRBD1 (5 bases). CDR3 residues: CASSLVRGGGTQHF. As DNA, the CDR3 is TGTGCCAGCAGCTTGGTAAGGGGTGGTGGAACCCAGCATTTT.